The 8 T cell receptor beta chains presented below share a single source sample, sequenced in a study of T-cell memory formation after mild COVID-19. Each CDR3 protein gets one entry after TCRdb re-called the 5' RACE reads with MiXCR. This sample carries roughly 400,000 distinct CDR3 sequences, approximately 15% of them seen once, and the ten largest clones take 20% to 25%. The sequencing sample was made of PBMCs or a T cell subset sorted from them (not recorded which). These receptors were obtained from a man in his late teens or twenties who had mild COVID-19 (a few samples of this study predate the infection). Cell type and time point are not known.

The rearrangement uses TRBV5-1 and TRBJ2-5, with D maybe TRBD2 (7 bases). Per germline, CDR1 SGHRS and CDR2 YFSETQ. The CDR3 is 14 amino acids. Trimming left V 3 bases short and J 7 bases short, with 16 bases between. The CDR3 coding sequence is TGCGCCAGCAGCTCGACGGGGGGCCCCAGGACCCAGTACTTC. Translating gives CASSSTGGPRTQYF.

The chain links TRBV3-1 to TRBJ1-6; D remains ambiguous. This CDR3 region has 15 residues. V lost 1 base and J lost 8, with 12 bases in between. Per germline, CDR1 LGHDT and CDR2 YNNKEL (reference sequence). The CDR3 reads CASSQGWGSDSPLHF. The CDR3 DNA reads TGTGCCAGCAGCCAAGGGTGGGGATCGGATTCACCCCTCCACTTT.

The chain uses TRBV5-4 and TRBJ2-7, with D perhaps matching TRBD2 (5 bases). Germline CDR1 SGHNT, CDR2 YYREEE (reference sequence). CDR3 length: 14 residues. V was cut by 0 bases and J by 3 bases, with 10 bases left in between. CDR3 amino acids: CASSLGGQDYEQYF. The DNA for the CDR3 is TGTGCCAGCAGCTTGGGAGGGCAGGACTACGAGCAGTACTTC.

This clonotype was detected only a few times. The genes are TRBV7-2 and TRBJ2-7; D is possibly TRBD1 (5 bases). Germline values: CDR1 SGHTA, CDR2 FQGNSA. This CDR3 comprises 14 residues. V lost 3 bases and J 3 bases, leaving 12 bases between the germline ends. CDR3 DNA sequence: TGTGCCAGCAGCTTCCAGGGTAAGAACTACGAGCAGTACTTC. Protein sequence: CASSFQGKNYEQYF. Together with reference TRBV7-2 and TRBJ2-7, the CDR3 gives the full variable domain: GAGVSQSPSNKVTEKGKDVELRCDPISGHTALYWYRQSLGQGLEFLIYFQGNSAPDKSGLPSDRFSAERTGGSVSTLTIQRTQQEDSAVYLCASSFQGKNYEQYFGPGTRLTVT.

With respect to this clonotype: The junction shows a germline mismatch at one end, possibly a read error. V is TRBV5-5 and J is TRBJ1-4; D might be TRBD1 (5 bases). The CDR3 has 14 amino acids. CDR1 and CDR2 from the germline V gene are SGHKS and YYEKEE (reference sequence). CDR3 nucleotide sequence: TGTTCCAGCAGCTATAGGTCGAGGGGTGAAAAACTGTTTTTT. Its protein product is CSSSYRSRGEKLFF. Combining the CDR3 with reference TRBV5-5 and TRBJ1-4 gives the whole variable domain DAGVTQSPTHLIKTRGQQVTLRCSPISGHKSVSWYQQVLGQGPQFIFQYYEKEERGRGNFPDRFSARQFPNYSSELNVNALLLGDSALYLCSSSYRSRGEKLFFGSGTQLSVL.

This clonotype was picked up many times. The gene calls are TRBV6-5 and TRBJ1-1; unclear D gene. CDR3 size: 14 residues. V gave up 2 bases and J gave up 9 bases, with 16 bases separating them. Germline V gene sequence: CDR1 MNHEY, CDR2 SVGAGI. The CDR3 DNA sequence: TGTGCCAGCAGTTACGTACTTGGCCTGCGCAAAGCTTTCTTT. This gives the protein CASSYVLGLRKAFF.

This clonotype was seen a handful of times. The chain joins TRBV4-1 to TRBJ2-1, with D possibly TRBD2 on 7 matching bases. The germline V and J ends were trimmed by 2 bases and 7 bases, with 21 bases remaining between them. Germline CDR1 is MGHRA and CDR2 is YSYEKL. CDR3 size: 17 residues. CDR3 coding DNA: TGCGCCAGCAGCCAACGTGATTTTGGGGGGGCAGGGAATGAGCAGTTCTTC. This encodes CASSQRDFGGAGNEQFF.

This clonotype was detected a few times. V gene TRBV7-8 combines with J gene TRBJ1-1; 7 bases agree with TRBD1. The CDR3 has 14 amino acids. CDR1 is SGHVS and CDR2 is FQNEAQ in the germline V gene. The junction had 7 bases not matched to a gene; V was cut back by 4 bases and J by 5 bases. The CDR3 spells CASSSTGFRTEAFF. DNA of the CDR3: TGTGCCAGCAGCTCGACAGGGTTTCGGACTGAAGCTTTCTTT. The whole variable domain, remainder taken from reference TRBV7-8 and TRBJ1-1, is GAGVSQSPRYKVAKRGQDVALRCDPISGHVSLFWYQQALGQGPEFLTYFQNEAQLDKSGLPSDRFFAERPEGSVSTLKIQRTQQEDSAVYLCASSSTGFRTEAFFGQGTRLTVV.